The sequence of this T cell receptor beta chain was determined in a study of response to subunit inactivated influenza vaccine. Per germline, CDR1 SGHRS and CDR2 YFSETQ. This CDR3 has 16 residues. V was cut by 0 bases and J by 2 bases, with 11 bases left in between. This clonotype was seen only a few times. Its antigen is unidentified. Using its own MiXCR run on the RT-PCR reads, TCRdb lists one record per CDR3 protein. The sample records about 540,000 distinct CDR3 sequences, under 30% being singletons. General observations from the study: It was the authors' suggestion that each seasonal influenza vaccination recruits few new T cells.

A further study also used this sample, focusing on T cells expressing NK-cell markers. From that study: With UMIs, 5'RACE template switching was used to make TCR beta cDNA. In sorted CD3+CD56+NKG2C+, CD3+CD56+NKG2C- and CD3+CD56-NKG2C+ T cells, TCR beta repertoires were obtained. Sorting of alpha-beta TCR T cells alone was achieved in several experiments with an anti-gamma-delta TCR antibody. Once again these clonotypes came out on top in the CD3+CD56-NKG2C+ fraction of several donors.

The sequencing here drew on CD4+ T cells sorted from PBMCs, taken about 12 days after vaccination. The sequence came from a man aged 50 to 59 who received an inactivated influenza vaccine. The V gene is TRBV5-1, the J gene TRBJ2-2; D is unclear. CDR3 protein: CASSLAGSLNTGELFF. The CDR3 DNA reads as TGCGCCAGCAGCTTGGCCGGGTCTCTAAACACCGGGGAGCTGTTTTTT.